A selection of T cell receptor beta chains follows, all from one sample in a study of T-cell reconstitution after alpha-beta-depleted transplantation in children. TCRdb reprocessed the PCR reads with MiXCR, giving one entry per CDR3 protein. The sample has some 200,000 distinct CDR3 sequences; 7.5% to 9.5% are singletons. Sequenced here: PBMCs, mostly from graft donor cells, sampled 360 days after TCRalphabeta/CD19-depleted stem cell transplant. The receptors originated from a male patient between 2 and 15 years old who had a stem cell transplant for acute myeloid leukemia, so the T cells may come from the graft donor. Each CDR3 is given with its conserved first and last residue. Fields, in order: J gene, V gene, clone size, D gene, CDR3 DNA, CDR3 protein. D genes are given only for firm matches. Size values are once, few and many counts, or a class for expanded clones, and some rows have none.

j_call: TRBJ2-2; v_call: TRBV28; clone_size: many; d_call: .; cdr3_nt: TGTGCCAGCAGGGGTAGCGCGAACACCGGGGAGCTGTTTTTT; cdr3_aa: CASRGSANTGELFF
j_call: TRBJ2-1; v_call: TRBV4-1; clone_size: few; d_call: .; cdr3_nt: TGCGCCAGCAGCCCCCAAGCGGAGAGCTACAATGAGCAGTTCTTC; cdr3_aa: CASSPQAESYNEQFF
j_call: TRBJ2-3; v_call: TRBV11-2; clone_size: .; d_call: .; cdr3_nt: TGTGCCAGCAGCTTAGTGATAGGCGCCGGAGGAGATACGCAGTATTTT; cdr3_aa: CASSLVIGAGGDTQYF
j_call: TRBJ1-1; v_call: TRBV25-1; clone_size: many; d_call: .; cdr3_nt: TGTGCCAGCAGTGAAGAGGTTGGTATGCAGGCTTTCTTT; cdr3_aa: CASSEEVGMQAFF
j_call: TRBJ2-2; v_call: TRBV5-1; clone_size: many; d_call: TRBD2; cdr3_nt: TGCGCCAGCAGCCCACTAGCGGGAGAGACCGGGGAGCTGTTTTTT; cdr3_aa: CASSPLAGETGELFF
j_call: TRBJ1-2; v_call: TRBV6-6; clone_size: .; d_call: .; cdr3_nt: TGTGCCAGCAGTTACTCGGTCTACTATGGCTACACCTTC; cdr3_aa: CASSYSVYYGYTF
j_call: TRBJ2-6; v_call: TRBV11-2; clone_size: once; d_call: TRBD2; cdr3_nt: TGTGCCAGCAGCTTCTTCCTAGCGGTGCTCTCTGGGGCCAACGTCCTGACTTTC; cdr3_aa: CASSFFLAVLSGANVLTF
j_call: TRBJ2-2; v_call: TRBV12-3/TRBV12-4; clone_size: many; d_call: .; cdr3_nt: TGTGCCAGCAGTTTGTTTCAGACCGGGGAGCTGTTTTTT; cdr3_aa: CASSLFQTGELFF
j_call: TRBJ2-7; v_call: TRBV27; clone_size: .; d_call: .; cdr3_nt: TGTGCCAGCAGTTTAGATGGAGCTCTCTACGAGCAGTACTTC; cdr3_aa: CASSLDGALYEQYF
j_call: TRBJ2-3; v_call: TRBV12-3/TRBV12-4; clone_size: .; d_call: .; cdr3_nt: TGTGCCAGCAACCGGCGGGGCGTGGGCACAGATACGCAGTATTTT; cdr3_aa: CASNRRGVGTDTQYF
j_call: TRBJ2-3; v_call: TRBV29-1; clone_size: many; d_call: .; cdr3_nt: TGCAGCGTGGCAGGGGGGGCAGATACGCAGTATTTT; cdr3_aa: CSVAGGADTQYF
j_call: TRBJ1-2; v_call: TRBV10-3; clone_size: few; d_call: .; cdr3_nt: TGTGCCATTTCAACAGGGAGCTATGGCTACACCTTC; cdr3_aa: CAISTGSYGYTF
j_call: TRBJ2-5; v_call: TRBV11-3; clone_size: few; d_call: TRBD2; cdr3_nt: TGTGCCAGCAGCTCGACTAGCGGGAGACGGGCAGAGACCCAGTACTTC; cdr3_aa: CASSSTSGRRAETQYF
j_call: TRBJ2-5; v_call: TRBV28; clone_size: few; d_call: .; cdr3_nt: TGTGCCAGCAGTTTTTGGGGACGGGAAAGCCAAGAGACCCAGTACTTC; cdr3_aa: CASSFWGRESQETQYF
j_call: TRBJ2-7; v_call: TRBV20-1; clone_size: many; d_call: .; cdr3_nt: TGCAGTGCTTGGAAGCGGGTTAGGGACTACGAGCAGTACTTC; cdr3_aa: CSAWKRVRDYEQYF
j_call: TRBJ1-2; v_call: TRBV29-1; clone_size: .; d_call: .; cdr3_nt: TGCAGCGTTCCAGACCGGGACATACACTATGGCTACACCTTC; cdr3_aa: CSVPDRDIHYGYTF
j_call: TRBJ1-2; v_call: TRBV2; clone_size: .; d_call: .; cdr3_nt: TGTGCCAGCAGTGAACTGGTCAGGTCTTATGGCTACACCTTC; cdr3_aa: CASSELVRSYGYTF
j_call: TRBJ2-1; v_call: TRBV20-1; clone_size: many; d_call: TRBD1; cdr3_nt: TGCAGTGCTAGAGATCTAGGACAGGGGTACAATGAGCAGTTCTTC; cdr3_aa: CSARDLGQGYNEQFF
j_call: TRBJ1-1; v_call: TRBV3-1; clone_size: few; d_call: .; cdr3_nt: TGTGCCAGCAGCCAAGATCTGGTAGGGTACAGCACTGAAGCTTTCTTT; cdr3_aa: CASSQDLVGYSTEAFF
j_call: TRBJ2-3; v_call: TRBV6-5; clone_size: .; d_call: .; cdr3_nt: TGTGCCAGCAGTTACTCGAGGATCCCCACAGATACGCAGTATTTT; cdr3_aa: CASSYSRIPTDTQYF
j_call: TRBJ2-2; v_call: TRBV5-1; clone_size: .; d_call: TRBD1; cdr3_nt: TGCGCCAGCAGCTCAATACCCGGGACAGCCAACACCGGGGAGCTGTTTTTT; cdr3_aa: CASSSIPGTANTGELFF
j_call: TRBJ2-4; v_call: TRBV5-5; clone_size: .; d_call: .; cdr3_nt: TGTGCCAGCAGCTCAATAGGGGACCAAAGGATTCAGTACTTC; cdr3_aa: CASSSIGDQRIQYF
j_call: TRBJ2-5; v_call: TRBV20-1; clone_size: few; d_call: TRBD2; cdr3_nt: TGCAGTGCTACTGGACTAGCGGTAACCCAAGAGACCCAGTACTTC; cdr3_aa: CSATGLAVTQETQYF
j_call: TRBJ1-2; v_call: TRBV12-3/TRBV12-4; clone_size: .; d_call: .; cdr3_nt: TGTGCCAGCACCTCGACTAACTATGGCTACACCTTC; cdr3_aa: CASTSTNYGYTF
j_call: TRBJ2-1; v_call: TRBV12-3/TRBV12-4; clone_size: .; d_call: .; cdr3_nt: TGTGCCAGCAGTTTAGGGCAGAGTAGCTCCTACAATGAGCAGTTCTTC; cdr3_aa: CASSLGQSSSYNEQFF
j_call: TRBJ1-5; v_call: TRBV19; clone_size: .; d_call: .; cdr3_nt: TGTGCCAGTCTACAGGGAATTGGACAGCCCCAGCATTTT; cdr3_aa: CASLQGIGQPQHF
j_call: TRBJ2-3; v_call: TRBV20-1; clone_size: many; d_call: TRBD2; cdr3_nt: TGCAGTGCTCGAGCGGGATGGACAGATACGCAGTATTTT; cdr3_aa: CSARAGWTDTQYF
j_call: TRBJ2-2; v_call: TRBV5-4; clone_size: .; d_call: TRBD2; cdr3_nt: TGTGCCAGCAGCTATTGGGCTAGCGGGAGGATAAACACCGGGGAGCTGTTTTTT; cdr3_aa: CASSYWASGRINTGELFF
j_call: TRBJ1-1; v_call: TRBV6-4; clone_size: .; d_call: .; cdr3_nt: TGTGCCAGCAGTGCAACATCGAACACTGAAGCTTTCTTT; cdr3_aa: CASSATSNTEAFF
j_call: TRBJ2-1; v_call: TRBV6-5; clone_size: few; d_call: .; cdr3_nt: TGTGCCAGCAGTTACTCGTGGGGGGTCCAGTTCTTC; cdr3_aa: CASSYSWGVQFF
j_call: TRBJ1-1; v_call: TRBV5-1; clone_size: many; d_call: TRBD1; cdr3_nt: TGCGCCAGCAGCCGACAGGGCACTGAAGCTTTCTTT; cdr3_aa: CASSRQGTEAFF
j_call: TRBJ2-5; v_call: TRBV29-1; clone_size: .; d_call: .; cdr3_nt: TGCAGCTCTCGTCCAGGAGCTGGAGAGACCCAGTACTTC; cdr3_aa: CSSRPGAGETQYF
j_call: TRBJ1-4; v_call: TRBV20-1; clone_size: many; d_call: .; cdr3_nt: TGCAGTGCTAGAGGAATTAATGAAAAACTGTTTTTT; cdr3_aa: CSARGINEKLFF
j_call: TRBJ1-1; v_call: TRBV29-1; clone_size: once; d_call: .; cdr3_nt: TGCAGCGTTGACCCCGGGAGCACTGAAGCTTTCTTT; cdr3_aa: CSVDPGSTEAFF
j_call: TRBJ2-5; v_call: TRBV9; clone_size: .; d_call: TRBD2; cdr3_nt: TGTGCCAGCAGTACTAGCGGGGCAGAGACCCAGTACTTC; cdr3_aa: CASSTSGAETQYF
j_call: TRBJ2-5; v_call: TRBV4-3; clone_size: many; d_call: .; cdr3_nt: TGCGCCAGCAGCCAGGGGACGGGTGGGGAGACCCAGTACTTC; cdr3_aa: CASSQGTGGETQYF
j_call: TRBJ1-1; v_call: TRBV7-2; clone_size: few; d_call: .; cdr3_nt: TGTGCCAGCAGCTTAGGGTCCTGGAACACTGAAGCTTTCTTT; cdr3_aa: CASSLGSWNTEAFF
j_call: TRBJ2-5; v_call: TRBV29-1; clone_size: few; d_call: .; cdr3_nt: TGCAGCGGACAGGATATTCAAGAGACCCAGTACTTC; cdr3_aa: CSGQDIQETQYF
j_call: TRBJ2-1; v_call: TRBV5-1; clone_size: few; d_call: .; cdr3_nt: TGCGCCAGCAGCTTGGGGGGGCACCCTTACAATGAGCAGTTCTTC; cdr3_aa: CASSLGGHPYNEQFF
j_call: TRBJ2-1; v_call: TRBV20-1; clone_size: many; d_call: .; cdr3_nt: TGCAGTGCTAGACGGGGCCAACCCTACAATGAGCAGTTCTTC; cdr3_aa: CSARRGQPYNEQFF
j_call: TRBJ2-1; v_call: TRBV12-3/TRBV12-4; clone_size: .; d_call: TRBD2; cdr3_nt: TGTGCCAGCAGTCTGGGACTAGCGGGGGTTGAGCAGTTCTTC; cdr3_aa: CASSLGLAGVEQFF
j_call: TRBJ1-4; v_call: TRBV10-1; clone_size: many; d_call: .; cdr3_nt: TGCGCCAGCAGCACGATGGGGGGTGAGGAAAAACTGTTTTTT; cdr3_aa: CASSTMGGEEKLFF
j_call: TRBJ2-2; v_call: TRBV12-5; clone_size: few; d_call: .; cdr3_nt: TGTGCTAGTGGAAAACCTCCTTGGGACTCAAACACCGGGGAGCTGTTTTTT; cdr3_aa: CASGKPPWDSNTGELFF
j_call: TRBJ2-1; v_call: TRBV29-1; clone_size: many; d_call: .; cdr3_nt: TGCAGCGTTGAATTTAGCGGAAGCTACAATGAGCAGTTCTTC; cdr3_aa: CSVEFSGSYNEQFF
j_call: TRBJ2-5; v_call: TRBV20-1; clone_size: few; d_call: .; cdr3_nt: TGCAGTGCTAGACCTCCATCCAGGGAGACCCAGTACTTC; cdr3_aa: CSARPPSRETQYF
j_call: TRBJ2-3; v_call: TRBV7-4; clone_size: many; d_call: .; cdr3_nt: TGTGCCAGCAGCTTAATGCTGAGCACAGATACGCAGTATTTT; cdr3_aa: CASSLMLSTDTQYF
j_call: TRBJ2-1; v_call: TRBV12-3/TRBV12-4; clone_size: many; d_call: .; cdr3_nt: TGTGCCAGCAGTTTCCACCCGAACAAACGGGGCCTAAATGAGCAGTTCTTC; cdr3_aa: CASSFHPNKRGLNEQFF
j_call: TRBJ1-4; v_call: TRBV5-1; clone_size: many; d_call: .; cdr3_nt: TGCGCCAGCAGGACAGGAAGAGCTGATGAAAAACTGTTTTTT; cdr3_aa: CASRTGRADEKLFF
j_call: TRBJ2-4; v_call: TRBV12-5; clone_size: .; d_call: .; cdr3_nt: TGTGCTAGTGGCCCAGGAAACACAGGTCCGATAGCCAAAAACATTCAGTACTTC; cdr3_aa: CASGPGNTGPIAKNIQYF
j_call: TRBJ2-3; v_call: TRBV5-1; clone_size: many; d_call: .; cdr3_nt: TGCGCCAGCAGCTTGGGGGCACAGGGTTTCGGCACAGATACGCAGTATTTT; cdr3_aa: CASSLGAQGFGTDTQYF
j_call: TRBJ2-1; v_call: TRBV7-2; clone_size: many; d_call: TRBD2; cdr3_nt: TGTGCCAGCAGCCCCCGACTAGCGGGTCCCAATGAGCAGTTCTTC; cdr3_aa: CASSPRLAGPNEQFF
j_call: TRBJ2-5; v_call: TRBV28; clone_size: .; d_call: .; cdr3_nt: TGTGCCAGCAGTTGGCACCTTCAAGAGACCCAGTACTTC; cdr3_aa: CASSWHLQETQYF
j_call: TRBJ2-2; v_call: TRBV4-2; clone_size: many; d_call: .; cdr3_nt: TGTGCCAGCAGCCAAGATTTGGCACGGACAAACACCGGGGAGCTGTTTTTT; cdr3_aa: CASSQDLARTNTGELFF
j_call: TRBJ1-5; v_call: TRBV28; clone_size: .; d_call: .; cdr3_nt: TGTGCCAGCATCGGGCTGCGCAATCAGCCCCAGCATTTT; cdr3_aa: CASIGLRNQPQHF